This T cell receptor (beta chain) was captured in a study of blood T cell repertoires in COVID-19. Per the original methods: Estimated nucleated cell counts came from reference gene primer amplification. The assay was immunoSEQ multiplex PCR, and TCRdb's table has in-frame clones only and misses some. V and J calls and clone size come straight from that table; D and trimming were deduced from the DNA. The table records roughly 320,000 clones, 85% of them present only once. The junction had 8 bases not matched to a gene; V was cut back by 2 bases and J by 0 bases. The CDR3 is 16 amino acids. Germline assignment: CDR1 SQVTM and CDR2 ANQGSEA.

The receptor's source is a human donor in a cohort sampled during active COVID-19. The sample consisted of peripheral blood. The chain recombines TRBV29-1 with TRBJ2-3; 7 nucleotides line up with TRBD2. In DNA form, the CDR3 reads TGCAGCGTTGAAAGTCGTACTAGCGAAAGCACAGATACGCAGTATTTT. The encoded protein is CSVESRTSESTDTQYF.